Each of the 21 T cell receptor beta chains below was sequenced from the same sample in a study of shared clonotypes between healthy human individuals (TCRdb year 2020). Receptors were amplified or captured by the immunoSEQ multiplex PCR assay. This is the immuneACCESS table as TCRdb keeps it, with only in-frame sequences that have V and J called. A part of the clones is gone; compared with another copy, unresolved V genes explain less than half, and the rest is unexplained. This sample has about 1.1 million clones in its table, and 70% to 85% of those were observed once. About 0.89% of the sample belongs to the ten largest clones. Material: memory CD4+ T cells from PBMCs. Per the publication, the cell subset or site label means: CD45RA-negative fraction. Receptors were obtained from a man aged 18 to 35 in good health. Some clones in this sample may be carry-over from other donors' samples.

The V gene is TRBV14, the J gene TRBJ2-3; 7 bases are shared with TRBD1. Germline CDR1 is SGHDN and CDR2 is FVKESK. There are 13 residues in the CDR3. Trimming removed 4 bases from V and 9 bases from J; junction bases left unmatched: 7. Here the CDR3 reads CASSLLRDSTQYF. The DNA of the CDR3 is TGTGCCAGCAGCCTGTTACGGGACAGCACGCAGTATTTT.

This clone was recorded at least ten times. Mismatch with germline at one junction end may stem from a read error. The chain joins TRBV4-1 to TRBJ1-3, with 8 bases identical to TRBD1. The CDR3 has 13 residues. Per germline, CDR1 MGHRA and CDR2 YSYEKL. CDR3 residues: CASSQERGQGADF. The CDR3 DNA sequence: TGCGCCAGCAGCCAAGAGCGAGGTCAGGGGGCCGATTTT.

This chain joins TRBV7-2 and TRBJ1-5; D remains unclear. V gave up 0 bases and J gave up 0 bases, with 6 bases separating them. Germline V gene sequence: CDR1 SGHTA, CDR2 FQGNSA. The CDR3 is 15 amino acids. DNA of the CDR3: TGTGCCAGCAGCTTAGCCCTCCCTAGCAATCAGCCCCAGCATTTT. This translates into CASSLALPSNQPQHF.

The chain recombines TRBV27 with TRBJ2-7, with 10 bases aligning to TRBD1. V was clipped by 10 bases and J by 3 bases; unmatched bases: 18. This CDR3 comprises 17 residues. The germline V gene has CDR1 MNHEY and CDR2 SMNVEV (reference sequence). The CDR3 DNA follows: TGTGCCACCCCTTCTTACCCCGGGACAGGGGTATACTACGAGCAGTACTTC. Translating it yields CATPSYPGTGVYYEQYF.

The chain joins TRBV28 to TRBJ1-6, with D possibly being TRBD1 (5 bases). CDR1 MDHEN and CDR2 SYDVKM come from the germline V gene. CDR3 length equals 16 residues. The germline V and J ends were trimmed by 5 bases and 12 bases, with 23 bases remaining between them. The CDR3 is CASSAYSGTGLGPLHF. The DNA for the CDR3 is TGTGCCAGCAGTGCCTACTCCGGAACAGGCTTGGGACCCCTCCACTTT.

The rearrangement joins TRBV18 to TRBJ1-2; unclear D gene. Trimming took off 5 bases at V and 2 bases at J, with 12 bases between the two ends. This CDR3 is built from 14 residues. Germline V gives CDR1 KGHSH, CDR2 LQKENI. The CDR3 DNA reads as TGTGCCAGCTCATCAAATCCCAGCAACTATGGCTACACCTTC. This sequence encodes CASSSNPSNYGYTF.

V and J are TRBV7-6 and TRBJ2-1; 14 bases are shared with TRBD2. CDR1 is SGHVS and CDR2 is FNYEAQ in the germline V gene. With V trimmed by 5 bases and J by 8 bases, 8 bases remained unmatched. This CDR3 is 16 amino acids long. The CDR3 bases are TGTGCCAGCAGCCTGGGGACTAGCGGGAGACTCGATGAGCAGTTCTTC. Translated: CASSLGTSGRLDEQFF.

This CDR3 is CASSPDGYNEQFF. CDR3 DNA: TGTGCCAGCAGCCCCGACGGGTACAATGAGCAGTTCTTC. J is TRBJ2-1 and V is TRBV2, with D unclear. With 6 bases removed from V and 4 bases from J, the gap between germline ends came to 10 bases. The length of the CDR3 is 13 residues. Germline CDR1 SNHLY, CDR2 FYNNEI.

This sequence joins TRBV7-2 and TRBJ2-7; D is perhaps TRBD1 or TRBD2 (6 bases each). V lost 0 bases, J lost 0 bases, and 12 bases lay in between. Germline CDR1 is SGHTA and CDR2 is FQGNSA. CDR3 length: 16 amino acids. The CDR3 protein is CASSLAGGVSSYEQYF. The DNA of the CDR3 is TGTGCCAGCAGCTTAGCCGGGGGCGTCAGCTCCTACGAGCAGTACTTC. The complete variable domain, with remaining parts taken from reference TRBV7-2 and TRBJ2-7, reads GAGVSQSPSNKVTEKGKDVELRCDPISGHTALYWYRQSLGQGLEFLIYFQGNSAPDKSGLPSDRFSAERTGGSVSTLTIQRTQQEDSAVYLCASSLAGGVSSYEQYFGPGTRLTVT.

The J gene is TRBJ2-1, the V gene TRBV7-6, with 13 bases identical to TRBD2. Germline V gene sequence: CDR1 SGHVS, CDR2 FNYEAQ. J gave up 9 bases and V 5 bases, and 10 bases lay outside the gene matches. The CDR3 runs to 16 residues. The CDR3 DNA reads TGTGCCAGCAGCACTCGGACTAGCGGGAGCGGCAGTGAGCAGTTCTTC. Its protein is CASSTRTSGSGSEQFF.

The chain employs TRBV29-1 and TRBJ1-2, with D unclear. There are 10 residues in the CDR3. The ends were cut back, 6 bases at V and 7 bases at J, with 9 bases in the middle. CDR1 and CDR2 from the germline V gene are SQVTM and ANQGSEA. This CDR3 reads CSVSQAGYTF. Here the CDR3 DNA reads TGCAGCGTCTCCCAGGCTGGCTACACCTTC.

V and J are TRBV9 and TRBJ2-2; perhaps D is TRBD1 or TRBD2 (5 bases each). V was trimmed by 2 bases and J by 3 bases, leaving 11 bases between them. This CDR3 has 15 residues. Germline CDR1 and CDR2: SGDLS and YYNGEE. The CDR3 DNA reads as TGTGCCAGCAGCGTTAGGGGACGGGACACCGGGGAGCTGTTTTTT. It is translated as CASSVRGRDTGELFF.

The chain uses TRBV7-9 and TRBJ2-1, with no clear D. This CDR3 has 15 residues. Germline CDR1 and CDR2: SEHNR and FQNEAQ (reference sequence). Trimming took 4 bases from V and 0 from J, leaving 10 bases between them. The CDR3 sequence: CASSYRASSYNEQFF. CDR3 DNA sequence: TGTGCCAGCAGCTACCGTGCGAGCTCCTACAATGAGCAGTTCTTC.

V and J are TRBV27 and TRBJ2-1; TRBD2 agrees at 12 bases. V lost 2 bases to trimming and J lost 4 bases; unmatched junction nucleotides: 9. Germline-derived CDR1 and CDR2 are MNHEY and SMNVEV (reference sequence). There are 18 residues in the CDR3. The CDR3 spells CASSLSLAGGPWYNEQFF. The CDR3 DNA sequence: TGTGCCAGCAGTTTAAGCCTAGCGGGAGGGCCTTGGTACAATGAGCAGTTCTTC.

This clone was seen just once. The J gene is TRBJ2-3, the V gene TRBV4-2, with D perhaps matching TRBD2 (5 bases). Germline CDR1 is LGHNA and CDR2 is YNFKEQ. The CDR3 covers 15 residues. V lost 4 bases to trimming and J lost 4 bases, with 15 bases between them. The CDR3 is CASSPSPLAADTQYF. The CDR3 nucleotides are TGTGCCAGCAGCCCATCCCCCCTAGCTGCAGATACGCAGTATTTT.

The V and J genes are TRBV7-2 and TRBJ2-1; 10 bases match TRBD1. The germline V gene encodes CDR1 SGHTA and CDR2 FQGNSA. V shed 5 bases, J shed 7 bases, and the junction held 11 bases outside the gene matches. There are 16 residues in the CDR3. The DNA of the CDR3 is TGTGCCAGCAGCCCTACCGGGACAGGGGTTAGTAATGAGCAGTTCTTC. Translated: CASSPTGTGVSNEQFF. The variable domain in full, with the rest retrieved from reference TRBV7-2 and TRBJ2-1, is GAGVSQSPSNKVTEKGKDVELRCDPISGHTALYWYRQSLGQGLEFLIYFQGNSAPDKSGLPSDRFSAERTGGSVSTLTIQRTQQEDSAVYLCASSPTGTGVSNEQFFGPGTRLTVL.

This clone was counted only a few times. The V call is TRBV6-4, the J call TRBJ1-1, with a weak D call TRBD1 (5 bases). Germline CDR1 MRHNA, CDR2 SNTAGT. CDR3 length: 13 amino acids. V was cut by 6 bases and J by 1 base, with 9 bases left in between. CDR3 coding DNA: TGTGCCAGCAGAGACCAGGGGAACACTGAAGCTTTCTTT. Its protein product is CASRDQGNTEAFF.

V and J are TRBV6-5 and TRBJ2-7, with a tentative D call TRBD2 (5 bases). Germline assignment: CDR1 MNHEY and CDR2 SVGAGI. This CDR3 spans 13 amino acids. V was cut by 6 bases and J by 4 bases, with 13 bases left in between. CDR3 in DNA: TGTGCCAGCAGGCGCCTGGGGAGATACGAGCAGTACTTC. Translating gives CASRRLGRYEQYF.

The rearrangement links TRBV28 to TRBJ1-2; D remains unclear. V was shortened by 7 bases and J by 4 bases, with 10 bases between the two germline ends. Germline V gene lookup returns CDR1 MDHEN and CDR2 SYDVKM. The CDR3 has 12 amino acids. In DNA form, the CDR3 reads TGTGCCAGCACCACAAGTAGCTATGGCTACACCTTC. Its translation is CASTTSSYGYTF.

The rearrangement links TRBV18 to TRBJ1-2; D remains ambiguous. V dropped 5 bases and J dropped 6 bases, with 10 bases sitting between them. The CDR3 contains 12 residues. Looked up from germline, CDR1 is KGHSH and CDR2 is LQKENI. The CDR3 nucleotides are TGTGCCAGCTCAGAGGGCCTCGATGGCTACACCTTC. Protein: CASSEGLDGYTF.

This chain joins TRBV28 and TRBJ2-5, with D perhaps matching TRBD1 (7 bases). V lost 6 bases and J lost 5, with 19 bases in between. The CDR3 totals 15 residues. CDR1 is MDHEN, CDR2 SYDVKM, per germline. For the CDR3, the DNA is TGTGCCAGCAGACCCAACAGGGGCGGGGTGGAGACCCAGTACTTC. Protein: CASRPNRGGVETQYF.